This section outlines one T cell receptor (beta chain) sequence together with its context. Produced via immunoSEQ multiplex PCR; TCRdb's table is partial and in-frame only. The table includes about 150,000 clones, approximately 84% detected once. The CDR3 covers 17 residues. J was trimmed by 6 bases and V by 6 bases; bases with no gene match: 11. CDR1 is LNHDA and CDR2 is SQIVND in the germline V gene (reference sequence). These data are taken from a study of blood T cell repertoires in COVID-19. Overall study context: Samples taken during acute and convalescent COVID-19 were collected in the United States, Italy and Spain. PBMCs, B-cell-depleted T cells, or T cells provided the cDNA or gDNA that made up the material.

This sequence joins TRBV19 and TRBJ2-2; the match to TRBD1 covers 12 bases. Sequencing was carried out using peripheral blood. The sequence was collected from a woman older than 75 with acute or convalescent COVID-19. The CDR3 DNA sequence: TGTGCCAGTAGACCCAATCCGGGACAGGGGGCTCCCGGGGAGCTGTTTTTT. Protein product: CASRPNPGQGAPGELFF. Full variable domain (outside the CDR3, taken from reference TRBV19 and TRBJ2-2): DGGITQSPKYLFRKEGQNVTLSCEQNLNHDAMYWYRQDPGQGLRLIYYSQIVNDFQKGDIAEGYSVSREKKESFPLTVTSAQKNPTAFYLCASRPNPGQGAPGELFFGEGSRLTVL.